This TCR beta chain was captured in a study of blood T cells in healthy people across ages. CDR3 length: 15 residues. CDR1 and CDR2 from the germline V gene are SGHDT and YYEEEE. V trimming: 4 bases; J trimming: 3 bases; junction bases outside the gene matches: 6. This clonotype was found a few times. Its antigen is unidentified. Findings and caveats of the study: The study could not conclusively compare naive and antigen-experienced cells, given its unsorted PBMCs.

PCR was performed a second time for roughly 7 to 11 cycles using a sample-barcoded 5' primer and a J-beta primer mix. TCRdb called the 5' RACE reads again in MiXCR, with one record for every CDR3 protein. The repertoire holds about 730,000 distinct CDR3 sequences, with roughly 45% as singletons. The receptor's source is a woman in her sixties in good health. The specimen was blood. The V call is TRBV5-6, the J call TRBJ2-1, with 8 nucleotides matching TRBD1. CDR3 nucleotide sequence: TGTGCCAGCAGCCCAGTGGACAGGGACTACAATGAGCAGTTCTTC. As protein: CASSPVDRDYNEQFF.